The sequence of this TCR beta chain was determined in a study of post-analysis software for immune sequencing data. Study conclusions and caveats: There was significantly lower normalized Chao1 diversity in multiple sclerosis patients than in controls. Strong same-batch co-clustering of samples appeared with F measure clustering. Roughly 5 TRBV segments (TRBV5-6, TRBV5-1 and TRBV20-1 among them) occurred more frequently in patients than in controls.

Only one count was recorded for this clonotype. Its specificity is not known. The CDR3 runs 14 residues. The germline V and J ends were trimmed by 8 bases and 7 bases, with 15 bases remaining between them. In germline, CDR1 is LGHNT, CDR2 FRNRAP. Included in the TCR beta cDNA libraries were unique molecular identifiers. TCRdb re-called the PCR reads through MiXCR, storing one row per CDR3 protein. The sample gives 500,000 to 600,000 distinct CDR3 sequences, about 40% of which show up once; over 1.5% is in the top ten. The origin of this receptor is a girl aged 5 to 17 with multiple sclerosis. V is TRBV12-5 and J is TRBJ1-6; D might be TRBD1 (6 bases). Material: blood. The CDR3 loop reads CASSPGVSNSPLHF. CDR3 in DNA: TGTGCTAGTTCCCCAGGGGTCTCCAATTCACCCCTCCACTTT.